This T cell receptor (beta chain) stems from a study of cytomegalovirus exposure and HLA in healthy donors. Study-level information: An earlier analysis identified more than 90 million unique TCR beta sequences in 150 million to 200 million T cells.

The germline V gene has CDR1 MNHEY and CDR2 SVGAGI. The CDR3 runs to 13 residues. The V end was cut by 6 bases, the J end by 7 bases, with 12 bases between. Whole-study results and caveats: Further analysis, carried out later, found HLA-associated TCR beta chains more clonally expanded than equally common other chains. Among TCR sequences, most were rare, though some public TCRs appeared in many donors. Through in vitro validation, three CMV-associated chains were shown to be specific for CMV antigens.

On this clone: As yet, its antigen is unknown.

It was with 60 Vbeta and 13 Jbeta primers that the PCR ran. This table comes from immunoSEQ multiplex PCR, and its TCRdb copy is limited to in-frame clones, with some not included. The sample lists nearly 110,000 clones; 77% were seen once. The material sequenced was PBMCs. This receptor was obtained from a male donor in good health and CMV-seronegative. The J gene is TRBJ2-2, the V gene TRBV6-5; D call uncertain. DNA for the CDR3: TGTGCCAGCAGCCCGACTCGGTTCGGGGAGCTGTTTTTT. Its translation is CASSPTRFGELFF.